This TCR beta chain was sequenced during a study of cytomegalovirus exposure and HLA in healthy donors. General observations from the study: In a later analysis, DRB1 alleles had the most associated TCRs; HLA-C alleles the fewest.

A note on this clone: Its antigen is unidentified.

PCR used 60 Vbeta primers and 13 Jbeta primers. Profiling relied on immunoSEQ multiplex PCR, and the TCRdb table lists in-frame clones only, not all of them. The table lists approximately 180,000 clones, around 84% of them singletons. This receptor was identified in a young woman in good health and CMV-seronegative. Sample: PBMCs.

The CDR3 nucleotides read TGTGCCATTCAGACTGCCCGGGTTGGATCACCCCTCCACTTT. Its translation is CAIQTARVGSPLHF. The chain uses TRBV10-3 and TRBJ1-6; no firm D call. Deletions cut 9 bases from V and 10 bases from J, with 19 bases between. CDR1 and CDR2 from the germline V gene are ENHRY and SYGVKD. The CDR3 extends over 14 amino acids.